A single sample gave rise to the 22 T cell receptor beta chains below, sequenced in a study of blood T cell repertoires in COVID-19. TCRdb's table, derived via immunoSEQ multiplex PCR, lists solely in-frame clones and lacks some. The table shows 70,000 to 95,000 clones, with approximately 82% occurring only once. Input material: peripheral blood. These receptors all come from a human donor in a cohort sampled during active COVID-19.

The CDR3 loop is CAWRQGPNEKLFF. The CDR3 region has the DNA TGTGCCTGGAGACAGGGGCCAAATGAAAAACTGTTTTTT. The genes are TRBV30 and TRBJ1-4, with TRBD1 matching over 7 bases. J lost 5 bases, V lost 3 bases, and 3 bases had no gene match. CDR1 and CDR2 from the germline V gene are GTSNPN and SVGIG (reference sequence). CDR3 length: 13 amino acids.

The chain employs TRBV18 and TRBJ2-3, with no clear D. There are 12 residues in the CDR3. Germline V gene data show CDR1 as KGHSH and CDR2 as LQKENI. Trimming pared 5 bases from V and 2 bases from J, leaving 5 bases between. CDR3 sequence reads: CASSTYTDTQYF. As DNA, the CDR3 is TGTGCCAGCTCAACTTACACAGATACGCAGTATTTT.

The CDR3: CASSQDFWTKSGANVLTF. The CDR3 nucleotides are TGTGCCAGCAGCCAAGATTTCTGGACAAAATCTGGGGCCAACGTCCTGACTTTC. The genes are TRBV3-1 (or the pseudogene TRBV3-2) and TRBJ2-6; maybe TRBD1 (5 bases). The germline gives CDR1 LGHDT, CDR2 YNNKEL (reference sequence). Trimming cost V 0 bases and J 1 base, with 13 bases left between them. The CDR3 totals 18 residues.

The V gene is TRBV2, the J gene TRBJ1-5; possibly TRBD1 for D (5 bases). V was clipped by 4 bases and J by 3 bases, with 10 bases between them. This CDR3 region has 14 residues. The germline gives CDR1 SNHLY, CDR2 FYNNEI. The CDR3 loop is CASSGRGPNQPQHF. The DNA of the CDR3 is TGTGCCAGCAGTGGGAGGGGCCCCAATCAGCCCCAGCATTTT.

This clone was seen a single time. The V call is TRBV29-1, the J call TRBJ1-1; 7 bases agree with TRBD1. In germline, CDR1 is SQVTM, CDR2 ANQGSEA. The CDR3 contains 13 residues. The J segment lost 4 bases and the V segment lost 3 bases, leaving 5 bases of the junction unmatched. The chain's CDR3 is CSVDRGEVTEAFF. CDR3 coding DNA: TGCAGCGTTGACAGGGGGGAGGTCACTGAAGCTTTCTTT.

This chain uses TRBV4-1 with TRBJ2-7, with D perhaps matching TRBD2 (5 bases). Trimming took 1 base from V and 4 from J, leaving 5 bases between them. The length of the CDR3 is 12 residues. Per the germline V gene, CDR1 is MGHRA and CDR2 is YSYEKL. The CDR3 nucleotides are TGCGCCAGCAGCCAAGCGGGATACGAGCAGTACTTC. Protein sequence: CASSQAGYEQYF.

The genes are TRBV6-5 and TRBJ2-2; 9 bases line up with TRBD1. The CDR3 loop spans 14 amino acids. Germline CDR1 is MNHEY and CDR2 is SVGAGI. The V and J ends lost 5 bases and 7 bases, in that order; junction bases with no gene match: 5. The CDR3 sequence: CASSQDRGSGELFF. Written as DNA, the CDR3 is TGTGCCAGCAGTCAGGACAGGGGTAGCGGGGAGCTGTTTTTT.

The V call is TRBV7-9, the J call TRBJ1-4; TRBD1 aligns across 9 bases. CDR1 SEHNR and CDR2 FQNEAQ come from the germline V gene (reference sequence). Trimming removed 5 bases from V and 4 bases from J; junction bases left unmatched: 5. CDR3 length: 15 amino acids. The CDR3 region has the DNA TGTGCCAGCAGCCCTCAGACAGGGGGTAATGAAAAACTGTTTTTT. This sequence encodes CASSPQTGGNEKLFF.

This clone has only a few counts. The rearrangement joins TRBV30 to TRBJ2-7; TRBD2 might be the D (6 bases). Germline CDR1 is GTSNPN and CDR2 is SVGIG (reference sequence). V lost 5 bases, J lost 2 bases, and 10 bases lay in between. This CDR3 comprises 12 residues. The CDR3 protein is CAWGRGTYEQYF. The DNA for the CDR3 is TGTGCCTGGGGACGGGGGACCTACGAGCAGTACTTC.

This clone was recorded a few times. The J gene is TRBJ1-5, the V gene TRBV18, with 7 bases identical to TRBD1. Germline loops: CDR1 KGHSH, CDR2 LQKENI. The CDR3 loop spans 13 amino acids. The V segment lost 4 bases and the J segment 7 bases; nucleotides outside the gene matches: 4. CDR3 bases: TGTGCCAGCTCACTAACAGGGGCACAGCCCCAGCATTTT. Its protein is CASSLTGAQPQHF.

This chain uses TRBV3-1 (or the pseudogene TRBV3-2) with TRBJ2-3, with D perhaps matching TRBD1 (5 bases). The germline V gene encodes CDR1 LGHDT and CDR2 YNNKEL (reference sequence). Trimming pared 1 base from V and 2 bases from J, leaving 19 bases between. This CDR3 region has 18 residues. Here the CDR3 reads CASSQGLFLGLNTDTQYF. The CDR3 coding sequence is TGTGCCAGCAGCCAAGGGCTTTTCCTGGGGCTAAACACAGATACGCAGTATTTT.

Here the CDR3 reads CASSVRTSGGAFGETQYF. The CDR3 coding sequence is TGTGCCAGCAGCGTACGGACTAGCGGGGGGGCGTTTGGAGAGACCCAGTACTTC. J is TRBJ2-5 and V is TRBV9; 15 bases fit TRBD2. The CDR3 length is 18 residues. Germline values: CDR1 SGDLS, CDR2 YYNGEE. The J segment lost 4 bases and the V segment lost 1 base, leaving 8 bases of the junction unmatched.

There are a few counts of this clone. V gene TRBV2 combines with J gene TRBJ1-5; 8 positions agree with TRBD1. V was clipped by 5 bases and J by 5 bases; unmatched bases: 5. CDR1 is SNHLY and CDR2 is FYNNEI in the germline V gene. The CDR3 extends over 14 amino acids. CDR3 amino acids: CASSYTGGDQPQHF. DNA for the CDR3: TGTGCCAGCAGTTACACAGGGGGGGATCAGCCCCAGCATTTT.

This chain uses TRBV3-1 (or the pseudogene TRBV3-2) with TRBJ2-7; the match to TRBD2 covers 13 bases. Germline CDR1 reads LGHDT; CDR2 reads YNNKEL (reference sequence). J gave up 6 bases and V 6 bases, and 8 bases lay outside the gene matches. This CDR3 is built from 15 residues. The CDR3 coding sequence is TGTGCCAGCAGTCGAGGACTAGCGGGGGCCCCCGAGCAGTACTTC. Its protein is CASSRGLAGAPEQYF.

This sequence joins TRBV7-9 and TRBJ2-2; D remains ambiguous. Germline CDR1 is SEHNR and CDR2 is FQNEAQ (reference sequence). With 2 bases removed from V and 7 bases from J, the gap between germline ends came to 2 bases. The CDR3 covers 11 residues. The DNA for the CDR3 is TGTGCCAGCAGCTTATACGGGGAGCTGTTTTTT. This sequence encodes CASSLYGELFF.

This clone was recorded once. This chain joins TRBV2 and TRBJ1-5; D is possibly TRBD1 (5 bases). CDR1 and CDR2 (germline): SNHLY, FYNNEI. The V end was cut by 3 bases, the J end by 2 bases, with 8 bases between. This CDR3 contains 14 residues. The CDR3 sequence is CASSDRVGNQPQHF. As DNA, the CDR3 is TGTGCCAGCAGTGACAGGGTCGGCAATCAGCCCCAGCATTTT.

The chain joins TRBV12-5 to TRBJ1-5; possible D gene TRBD1, 6 bases. Between the trimmed V and J ends, which lost 6 bases and 6 bases, there was a span of 9 bases. The CDR3 covers 12 residues. Germline CDR1 is LGHNT and CDR2 is FRNRAP. DNA for the CDR3: TGTGCTAGTGGACAGGGTCCTCAGCCCCAGCATTTT. Amino acids: CASGQGPQPQHF.

This sequence joins TRBV19 and TRBJ1-2; D might be TRBD1 (6 bases). Germline V CDR1 and CDR2: LNHDA, SQIVND (reference sequence). The CDR3 has 15 residues. V lost 4 bases to trimming and J lost 2 bases, with 14 bases between them. For the CDR3, the DNA is TGTGCCAGTAGTACCGGGTCAGGGGTCAACTATGGCTACACCTTC. Encoded protein: CASSTGSGVNYGYTF.

Ten or more counts support this clone. The chain links TRBV6-5 to TRBJ2-7; TRBD1 agrees at 9 bases. The CDR3 sequence is 12 residues long. Germline trimming cut 6 bases from V and 9 bases from J; bases unmatched to any gene: 6. Germline V gene data show CDR1 as MNHEY and CDR2 as SVGAGI. CDR3 nucleotide sequence: TGTGCCAGCAGCCCCGGACAGGGGAGGCAGTACTTC. It encodes CASSPGQGRQYF.

The CDR3 loop reads CASSYQASGGADEQYF. CDR3 bases: TGTGCCAGCAGTTACCAGGCTAGCGGGGGGGCCGACGAGCAGTACTTC. V gene TRBV6-5 combines with J gene TRBJ2-7, with 12 positions matching TRBD2. The J segment lost 5 bases and the V segment lost 2 bases, leaving 7 bases of the junction unmatched. Per the germline V gene, CDR1 is MNHEY and CDR2 is SVGAGI. This CDR3 spans 16 amino acids.

This chain links TRBV19 with TRBJ2-7; D not certain. Germline values: CDR1 LNHDA, CDR2 SQIVND (reference sequence). The CDR3 has 14 amino acids. V lost 5 bases, J lost 0 bases, and 11 bases lay in between. CDR3 in DNA: TGTGCCAGTAGTGGCAATTCTGGCTCCTACGAGCAGTACTTC. Residues: CASSGNSGSYEQYF.

The chain is built from TRBV7-2 and TRBJ2-5; 8 bases match TRBD2. CDR3 length: 16 residues. V gave up 1 base and J gave up 2 bases; unmatched junction bases: 6. Germline V gene lookup returns CDR1 SGHTA and CDR2 FQGNSA. CDR3: CASSLVGGGIQETQYF. The CDR3 bases are TGTGCCAGCAGCTTAGTAGGCGGGGGGATACAAGAGACCCAGTACTTC.